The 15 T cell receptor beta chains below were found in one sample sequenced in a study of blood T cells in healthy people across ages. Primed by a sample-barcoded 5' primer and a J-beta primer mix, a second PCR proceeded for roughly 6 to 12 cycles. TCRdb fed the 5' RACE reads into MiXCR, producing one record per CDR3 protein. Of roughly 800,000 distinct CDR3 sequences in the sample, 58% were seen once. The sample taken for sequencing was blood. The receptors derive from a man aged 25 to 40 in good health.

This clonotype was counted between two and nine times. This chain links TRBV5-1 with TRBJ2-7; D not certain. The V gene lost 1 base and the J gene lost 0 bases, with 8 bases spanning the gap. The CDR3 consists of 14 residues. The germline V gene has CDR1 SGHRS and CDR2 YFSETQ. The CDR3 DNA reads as TGCGCCAGCAGCTTGTACACAGACTCCTACGAGCAGTACTTC. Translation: CASSLYTDSYEQYF.

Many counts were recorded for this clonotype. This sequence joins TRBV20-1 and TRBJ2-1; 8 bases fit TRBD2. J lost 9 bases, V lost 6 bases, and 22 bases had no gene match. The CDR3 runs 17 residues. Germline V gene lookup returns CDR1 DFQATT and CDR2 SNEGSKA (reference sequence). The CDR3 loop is CSATESSPGGVYFEQFF. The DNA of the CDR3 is TGCAGTGCGACAGAATCAAGTCCCGGGGGGGTGTATTTTGAGCAGTTCTTC.

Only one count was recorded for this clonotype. The CDR3 reads CASSQNSGSHYEQYF. In nucleotides, the CDR3 is TGTGCCAGCAGCCAGAATAGCGGGAGTCACTACGAGCAGTACTTC. The V gene is TRBV7-2, the J gene TRBJ2-4, with 9 bases that match TRBD2. The J call may be mistaken, given a closer DNA end match to TRBJ2-7. CDR1 is SGHTA, CDR2 FQGNSA, per germline. The CDR3 covers 15 residues.

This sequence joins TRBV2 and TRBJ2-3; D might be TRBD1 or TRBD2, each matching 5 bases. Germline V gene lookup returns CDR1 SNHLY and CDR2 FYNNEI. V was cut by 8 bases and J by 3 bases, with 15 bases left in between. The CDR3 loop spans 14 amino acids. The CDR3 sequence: CASQRLGVTDTQYF. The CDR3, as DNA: TGTGCCAGCCAGCGGCTGGGGGTGACAGATACGCAGTATTTT.

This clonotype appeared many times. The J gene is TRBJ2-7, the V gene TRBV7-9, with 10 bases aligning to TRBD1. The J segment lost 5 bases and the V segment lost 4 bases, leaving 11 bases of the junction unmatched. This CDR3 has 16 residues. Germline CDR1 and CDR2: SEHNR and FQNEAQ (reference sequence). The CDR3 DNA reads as TGTGCCAGCAGCTACCCGACAGGGGGCAAAATGAACGAGCAGTACTTC. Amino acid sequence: CASSYPTGGKMNEQYF.

The CDR3 nucleotides read TGCAGCGTTGCCCTAGGGGTGTCGGGCTCCTACGAGCAGTACTTC. Translating it yields CSVALGVSGSYEQYF. This chain links TRBV29-1 with TRBJ2-7, with D maybe TRBD1 (5 bases). Germline values: CDR1 SQVTM, CDR2 ANQGSEA. Trimming took off 4 bases at V and 0 bases at J, with 16 bases between the two ends. The CDR3 totals 15 residues.

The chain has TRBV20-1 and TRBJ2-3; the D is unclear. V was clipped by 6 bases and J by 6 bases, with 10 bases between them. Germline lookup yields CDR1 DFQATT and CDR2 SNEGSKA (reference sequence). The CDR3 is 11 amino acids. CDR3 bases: TGCAGTGCCACCAGGTTCGATACGCAGTATTTT. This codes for CSATRFDTQYF.

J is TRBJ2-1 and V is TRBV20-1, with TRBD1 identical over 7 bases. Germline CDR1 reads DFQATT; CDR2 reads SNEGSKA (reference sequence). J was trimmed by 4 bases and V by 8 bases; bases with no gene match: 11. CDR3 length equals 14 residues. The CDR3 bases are TGCAGTTCCTCTTCCGGGACAGTATACAATGAGCAGTTCTTC. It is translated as CSSSSGTVYNEQFF.

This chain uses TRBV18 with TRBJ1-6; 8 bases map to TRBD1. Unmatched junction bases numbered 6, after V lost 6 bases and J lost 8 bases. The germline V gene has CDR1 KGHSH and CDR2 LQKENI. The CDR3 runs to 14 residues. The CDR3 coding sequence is TGTGCCAGCTCCGCGGGACAGGACGATTCACCCCTCCACTTT. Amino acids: CASSAGQDDSPLHF.

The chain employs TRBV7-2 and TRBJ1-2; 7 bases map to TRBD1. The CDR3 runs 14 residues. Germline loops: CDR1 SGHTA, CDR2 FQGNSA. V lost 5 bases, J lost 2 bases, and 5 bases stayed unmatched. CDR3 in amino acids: CASSAPTGNYGYTF. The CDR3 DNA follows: TGTGCCAGCAGCGCCCCGACAGGGAACTATGGCTACACCTTC.

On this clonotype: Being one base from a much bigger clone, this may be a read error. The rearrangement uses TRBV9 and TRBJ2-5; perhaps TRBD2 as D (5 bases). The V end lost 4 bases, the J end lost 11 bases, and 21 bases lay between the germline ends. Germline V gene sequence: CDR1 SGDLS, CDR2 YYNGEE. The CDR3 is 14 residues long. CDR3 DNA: TGTGCCAGCAGCCCGGGATCCAATATCAATGAGCAGTACTTC. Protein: CASSPGSNINEQYF.

The CDR3 DNA sequence: TGCAGTGCTAGGTTGGAGGGGGGTCTATTCTACGAGCAGTACTTC. This translates into CSARLEGGLFYEQYF. This sequence joins TRBV20-1 and TRBJ2-7; tentatively, D is TRBD1 or TRBD2 (6 bases each). Germline CDR1 is DFQATT and CDR2 is SNEGSKA (reference sequence). CDR3 length: 15 amino acids. V was shortened by 3 bases and J by 3 bases, with 18 bases between the two germline ends.

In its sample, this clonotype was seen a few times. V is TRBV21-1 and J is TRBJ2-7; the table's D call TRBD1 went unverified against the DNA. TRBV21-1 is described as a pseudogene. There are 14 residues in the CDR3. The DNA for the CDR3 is TGTGCCGGTACACAGGGGAGGGGTTGCGGCGAGCAGTACTTC. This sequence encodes CAGTQGRGCGEQYF.

CDR3 bases: TGCAGTGCTAGAGATCCTGGGGGGCCGGGGACCCAGTACTTC. Protein: CSARDPGGPGTQYF. The gene calls are TRBV20-1 and TRBJ2-5, with D possibly being TRBD1 or TRBD2 (6 bases each). V shed 0 bases and J shed 7 bases, with 15 bases lying between them. The CDR3 totals 14 residues. CDR1 and CDR2 from the germline V gene are DFQATT and SNEGSKA (reference sequence).

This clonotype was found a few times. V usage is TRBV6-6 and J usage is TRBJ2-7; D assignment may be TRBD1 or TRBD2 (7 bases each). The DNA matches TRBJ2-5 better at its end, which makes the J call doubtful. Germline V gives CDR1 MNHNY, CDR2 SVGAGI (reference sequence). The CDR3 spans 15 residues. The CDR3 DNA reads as TGTGCCAGCAGTTACCTGAGACAGGGAGGGGAGACCCAGTACTTC. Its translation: CASSYLRQGGETQYF.